The sample holds a few counts of the clone carrying this T cell receptor beta chain. What it recognizes is unknown. The sample comes from a study of T cells after yellow fever vaccination. Study-wide results and caveats: Although the secondary response was weaker, it peaked faster, at day 5 versus 15. Clonotypes shared by both compartments, CD4 and CD8, made up a small share.

The 5'RACE template-switching step produced TCR cDNA and added a universal primer site and UMIs. TCRdb re-analysed the 5' RACE reads in MiXCR, keeping a single row per CDR3 protein. The sample shows hundreds of thousands of distinct CDR3 sequences, 18% of them seen only once. This CDR3 region has 17 residues. Germline-derived CDR1 and CDR2 are MGHRA and YSYEKL. Germline trimming cut 0 bases from V and 4 bases from J; bases unmatched to any gene: 8. The gene calls are TRBV4-1 and TRBJ2-3; 9 nucleotides align to TRBD2. This TCR came from a man younger than 35 who received the YFV17D yellow fever vaccine. The source material was PBMCs, sampled before the yellow fever booster vaccination. The CDR3 sequence is CASSQEGGSGGADTQYF. The CDR3 DNA reads as TGCGCCAGCAGCCAAGAAGGAGGTAGCGGGGGTGCAGATACGCAGTATTTT.